The sequence of this TCR beta chain was determined in a study of cytomegalovirus exposure and HLA in healthy donors. Use of 60 Vbeta and 13 Jbeta primers characterized the PCR. Generated by immunoSEQ multiplex PCR, the TCRdb table keeps only in-frame clones and is missing some. The sample yields 130,000 or so clones, roughly 79% seen once. The sequenced material came from PBMCs. This clonotype was sampled from a woman between 18 and 30 years old in good health and CMV-seronegative.

The CDR3 protein is CASSSSGEADTQYF. CDR3 bases: TGCGCCAGCAGCTCTAGCGGGGAAGCCGATACGCAGTATTTT. V gene TRBV5-1 combines with J gene TRBJ2-3; the match to TRBD2 covers 9 bases. Germline V gene sequence: CDR1 SGHRS, CDR2 YFSETQ. Unmatched junction bases numbered 5, after V lost 3 bases and J lost 6 bases. This CDR3 has 14 residues.